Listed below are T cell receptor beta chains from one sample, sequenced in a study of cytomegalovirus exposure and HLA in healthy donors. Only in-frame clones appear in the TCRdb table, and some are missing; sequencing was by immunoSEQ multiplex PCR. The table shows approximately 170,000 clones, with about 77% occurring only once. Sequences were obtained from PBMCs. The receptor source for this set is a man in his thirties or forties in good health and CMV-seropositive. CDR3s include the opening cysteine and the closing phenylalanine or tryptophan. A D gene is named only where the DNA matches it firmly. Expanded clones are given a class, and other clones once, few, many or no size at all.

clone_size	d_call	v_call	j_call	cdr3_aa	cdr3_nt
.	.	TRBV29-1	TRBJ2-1	CSVVQGGFYNEQFF	TGCAGCGTTGTCCAGGGGGGATTCTACAATGAGCAGTTCTTC
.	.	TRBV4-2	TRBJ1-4	CASSPLTGRDEKLFF	TGTGCCAGCAGCCCTCTGACGGGGAGGGATGAAAAACTGTTTTTT
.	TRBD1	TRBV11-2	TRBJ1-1	CASSEQGGTEAFF	TGTGCCAGCAGCGAACAGGGGGGGACTGAAGCTTTCTTT
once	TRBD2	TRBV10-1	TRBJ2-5	CASSDRLAQETQYF	TGCGCCAGCAGTGATCGACTAGCCCAAGAGACCCAGTACTTC
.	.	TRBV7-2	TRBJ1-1	CASLRQDGLMNTEAFF	TGTGCCAGCCTCAGGCAGGACGGACTCATGAACACTGAAGCTTTCTTT
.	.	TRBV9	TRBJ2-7	CASSPRLVGDEQYF	TGTGCCAGCAGCCCACGACTAGTTGGGGACGAGCAGTACTTC
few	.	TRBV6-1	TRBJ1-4	CASSGGAGANEKLFF	TGTGCCAGCAGTGGGGGGGCGGGGGCTAATGAAAAACTGTTTTTT
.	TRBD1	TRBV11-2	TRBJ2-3	CASSSTGTGHNTQYF	TGTGCCAGCAGCTCTACCGGGACAGGGCATAATACGCAGTATTTT
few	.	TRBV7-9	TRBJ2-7	CASKQGEDYRF	TGTGCCAGCAAACAAGGGGAGGATTATCGCTTC
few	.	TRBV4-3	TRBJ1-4	CASSQSPPVNEKLFF	TGCGCCAGCAGCCAGTCACCGCCAGTTAATGAAAAACTGTTTTTT
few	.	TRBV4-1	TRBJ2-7	CASSQDGRGLFYEQYF	TGCGCCAGCAGCCAAGATGGCAGGGGCCTATTTTACGAGCAGTACTTC
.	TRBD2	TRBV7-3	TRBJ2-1	CASSPSSGGDEQFF	TGTGCCAGCAGCCCTTCCAGCGGGGGGGATGAGCAGTTCTTC
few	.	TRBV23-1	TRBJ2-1	CASSQSPSANVCEQFF	TGCGCCAGCAGTCAATCGCCTAGCGCGAATGTATGTGAGCAGTTCTTC
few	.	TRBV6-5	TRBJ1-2	CASSPYHRDDGYTF	TGTGCCAGCAGTCCCTACCACAGGGATGATGGCTACACCTTC
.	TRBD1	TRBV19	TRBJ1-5	CASSSSGTGSSSNQPQHF	TGTGCCAGTAGTAGTTCCGGGACAGGGTCGAGCAGCAATCAGCCCCAGCATTTT
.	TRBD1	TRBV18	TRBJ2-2	CASSPQGQVLTGELFF	TGTGCCAGCTCACCGCAAGGACAGGTCCTCACCGGGGAGCTGTTTTTT
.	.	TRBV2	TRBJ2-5	CASSEAGQKETQYF	TGTGCCAGCAGTGAAGCGGGGCAGAAAGAGACCCAGTACTTC
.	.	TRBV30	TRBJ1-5	CAWSGVLGAGRQPQHF	TGTGCCTGGAGTGGCGTTCTGGGCGCGGGTCGGCAGCCCCAGCATTTT
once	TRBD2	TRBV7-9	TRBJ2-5	CSSSLPIPLAGAQYF	TGTTCCAGCAGCTTGCCGATTCCCCTAGCGGGAGCCCAGTACTTC
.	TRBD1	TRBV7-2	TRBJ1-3	CASSWTGTGNTIYF	TGTGCCAGCAGCTGGACAGGGACTGGAAACACCATATATTTT
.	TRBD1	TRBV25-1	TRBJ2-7	CATSRPGTVSYEQYF	TGTGCCACCTCACGGCCAGGGACAGTTTCCTACGAGCAGTACTTC
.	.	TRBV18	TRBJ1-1	CASSPTAGSLHTEAFF	TGTGCCAGCTCACCAACGGCAGGATCATTACACACTGAAGCTTTCTTT
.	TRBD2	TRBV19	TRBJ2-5	CASSIQRTSGKETQYF	TGTGCCAGTAGTATTCAACGGACTAGCGGGAAGGAGACCCAGTACTTC
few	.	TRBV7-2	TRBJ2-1	CASSTRQSSYNEQFF	TGTGCCAGCAGTACCCGACAGAGCTCCTACAATGAGCAGTTCTTC
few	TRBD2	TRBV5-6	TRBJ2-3	CASSSPRGGALGDTQYF	TGTGCCAGCAGCTCCCCTCGCGGGGGGGCCTTGGGAGATACGCAGTATTTT
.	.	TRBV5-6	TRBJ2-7	CASSLGGDSYEQYF	TGTGCCAGCAGCTTGGGGGGGGACTCCTACGAGCAGTACTTC
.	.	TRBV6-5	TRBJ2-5	CASSYSKLAAQETQYF	TGTGCCAGCAGTTACTCGAAACTGGCGGCTCAAGAGACCCAGTACTTC
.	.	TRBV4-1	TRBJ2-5	CASSQVPGETQYF	TGCGCCAGCAGCCAAGTCCCCGGAGAGACCCAGTACTTC
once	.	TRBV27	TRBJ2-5	CASSLNGGPWETQYF	TGTGCCAGCAGTTTAAACGGGGGGCCTTGGGAGACCCAGTACTTC
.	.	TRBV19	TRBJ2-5	CASSPGTLETQYF	TGTGCCAGTAGTCCAGGGACTTTGGAGACCCAGTACTTC
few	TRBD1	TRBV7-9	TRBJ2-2	CATLTGVNTGELFF	TGTGCCACCTTGACAGGGGTGAACACCGGGGAGCTGTTTTTT
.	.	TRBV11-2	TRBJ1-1	CASRRGTEAFF	TGTGCCAGCAGACGAGGGACTGAAGCTTTCTTT
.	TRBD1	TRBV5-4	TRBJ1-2	CASSLSGTGRGYTF	TGTGCCAGCAGCTTGTCCGGGACAGGGCGCGGCTACACCTTC
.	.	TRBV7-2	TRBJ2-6	CASRRNPGANVLTF	TGTGCCAGCCGGAGGAATCCAGGGGCCAACGTCCTGACTTTC
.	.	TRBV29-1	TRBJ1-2	CSVGSGQSGGYTF	TGCAGCGTGGGCTCCGGACAGTCCGGCGGCTACACCTTC
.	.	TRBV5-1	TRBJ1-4	CASSLEGRAHEKLFF	TGCGCCAGCAGCTTGGAGGGCAGGGCTCATGAAAAACTGTTTTTT
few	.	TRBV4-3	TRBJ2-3	CASSQDHFTDTQYF	TGCGCCAGCAGCCAAGATCACTTTACAGATACGCAGTATTTT
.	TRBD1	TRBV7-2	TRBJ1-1	CASSFGQGLNTEAFF	TGTGCCAGCAGCTTCGGACAGGGATTGAACACTGAAGCTTTCTTT
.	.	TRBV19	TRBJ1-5	CASSLGGHNQPQHF	TGTGCCAGTAGTTTGGGGGGGCACAATCAGCCCCAGCATTTT
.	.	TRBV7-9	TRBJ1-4	CASSLAGREKLFF	TGTGCCAGCAGCTTAGCGGGGAGGGAAAAACTGTTTTTT
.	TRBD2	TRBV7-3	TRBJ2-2	CASSPGGGELFF	TGTGCCAGCAGCCCGGGGGGCGGGGAGCTGTTTTTT
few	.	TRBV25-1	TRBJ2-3	CASSDYQAMRVTDTQYF	TGTGCCAGCAGTGACTACCAGGCGATGAGGGTCACAGATACGCAGTATTTT
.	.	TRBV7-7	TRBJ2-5	CASSLGTGPGETQYF	TGTGCTAGCAGCTTAGGTACAGGTCCAGGGGAGACCCAGTACTTC
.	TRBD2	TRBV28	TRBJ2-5	CASSSSGLAAGQETQYF	TGTGCCAGCAGTTCCTCGGGACTAGCGGCAGGCCAAGAGACCCAGTACTTC
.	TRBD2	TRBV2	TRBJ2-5	CASSGLAGGGETQYF	TGTGCCAGCAGTGGACTAGCGGGAGGGGGAGAGACCCAGTACTTC
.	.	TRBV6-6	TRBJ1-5	CASSRNQPQHF	TGTGCCAGCAGCCGGAATCAGCCCCAGCATTTT
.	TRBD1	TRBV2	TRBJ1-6	CARTGGPDSPLHF	TGTGCCAGAACAGGGGGACCGGATTCACCCCTCCACTTT
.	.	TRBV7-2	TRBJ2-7	CASSPRDGRGGSYEQYF	TGTGCCAGCAGCCCACGTGACGGGCGGGGTGGCTCCTACGAGCAGTACTTC
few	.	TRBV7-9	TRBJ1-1	CASSLVGRDTEAFF	TGTGCCAGCAGCTTAGTTGGGAGGGACACTGAAGCTTTCTTT
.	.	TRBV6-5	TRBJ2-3	CASRSSSDTQYF	TGTGCCAGCAGGTCTAGTTCAGATACGCAGTATTTT
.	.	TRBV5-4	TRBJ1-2	CASSVANSQWGYTF	TGTGCCAGCAGCGTGGCAAACTCGCAATGGGGCTACACCTTC
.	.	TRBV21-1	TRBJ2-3	CASSKREAASSSTDTQYF	TGTGCCAGCAGCAAAAGAGAAGCAGCGAGCTCTAGCACAGATACGCAGTATTTT
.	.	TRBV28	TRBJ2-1	CASSLSGVREQFF	TGTGCCAGCAGCCTCAGCGGTGTGAGGGAGCAGTTCTTC